These 11 T cell receptor beta chains originate from one sample sequenced in a study of T-cell reconstitution after alpha-beta-depleted transplantation in children (TCRdb year 2016). Read against the paper, the sample's treatment or condition label means: allogeneic hematopoietic cell transplantation with graft depleted of TCRalphabeta T cells and CD19 B cells. Preparation of the library involved PCR. Sequencing instrument: Illumina HiSeq 2500. TCR library preparation used molecular barcoding, with unique molecular identifiers applied to normalize quantification of the TCRbeta repertoire. TCRdb passed the public sequencing reads through fastp at Q25 and MiXCR, retaining productive beta sequences. Each entry is one CDR3 protein sequence, shown with its most common DNA and genes. The sample has about 980,000 distinct CDR3 sequences on record, roughly 29% of them singletons. The biggest ten clones account for about 28% of the sample.

The sample in question was PBMCs, mostly from graft donor cells, obtained 360 days after TCRalphabeta/CD19-depleted stem cell transplant. All receptors come from a boy in the first two years of life who had a stem cell transplant for SCID, so the T cells may come from the graft donor.

This clonotype has a handful of counts. This chain's CDR3 is CASSIAEETQYF. DNA of the CDR3: TGTGCCAGTAGTATCGCAGAAGAGACCCAGTACTTC. The V and J genes are TRBV19 and TRBJ2-5, with D hard to call. Germline CDR1 reads LNHDA; CDR2 reads SQIVND (reference sequence). Trimming took 3 bases from V and 3 from J, leaving 5 bases between them. The CDR3 is 12 amino acids.

This chain joins TRBV11-1 and TRBJ2-5; 13 nucleotides agree with TRBD2. Trimming took 5 bases from V and 4 from J; bases not matched to a gene: 13. CDR3 size: 18 residues. Germline loops: CDR1 SGHAT, CDR2 FQDESV (reference sequence). The CDR3 DNA reads as TGTGCCAGCAGCGCAATAAAGACTAGCGGGGGGTACGGAGAGACCCAGTACTTC. Its protein is CASSAIKTSGGYGETQYF.

The V call is TRBV4-3, the J call TRBJ2-1; 9 positions agree with TRBD2. The trim removed 0 bases at V and 8 bases at J, leaving 5 bases unmatched. From germline, CDR1 is LGHNA and CDR2 YSLEER. The CDR3 consists of 15 residues. CDR3 DNA sequence: TGCGCCAGCAGCCAAGAAGTCCTAGCGGGGTATGAGCAGTTCTTC. Translating gives CASSQEVLAGYEQFF.

The table lists this clonotype with a few counts. This CDR3 is CASSPRDSHTEAFF. The DNA of the CDR3 is TGCGCCAGCAGCCCCCGGGACAGCCACACTGAAGCTTTCTTT. V and J are TRBV5-1 and TRBJ1-1, with 7 bases lining up with TRBD1. The V segment lost 4 bases and the J segment 3 bases; nucleotides outside the gene matches: 6. The CDR3 totals 14 residues. CDR1 and CDR2 (germline): SGHRS, YFSETQ.

This clonotype occurred a few times. The chain is built from TRBV25-1 and TRBJ2-4; tentative D call: TRBD2 (5 bases). Trimming removed 2 bases at V and 8 bases at J, with 16 bases between. CDR1 is MGHDK, CDR2 SYGVNS, per germline. The CDR3 sequence is 15 residues long. This chain's CDR3 is CASSERAGGTDIQYF. DNA for the CDR3: TGTGCCAGCAGTGAAAGGGCAGGAGGTACAGACATTCAGTACTTC.

This clonotype has just a few counts. The chain uses TRBV10-3 and TRBJ2-7, with TRBD1 matching 11 bases. This CDR3 has 15 residues. Germline V gives CDR1 ENHRY, CDR2 SYGVKD. The trim removed 1 base at V and 5 bases at J, leaving 4 bases unmatched. The CDR3 DNA reads TGTGCCATCAGTGAGTATGGGACAGGGGGAAACGAGCAGTACTTC. Translating it yields CAISEYGTGGNEQYF.

For the CDR3, the DNA is TGTGCCAGCAGCTTAACTCAGGGTGGCGGGGAGCTGTTTTTT. This codes for CASSLTQGGGELFF. The V gene is TRBV7-3, the J gene TRBJ2-2, with D perhaps TRBD1 (5 bases). The germline V gene has CDR1 SGHTA and CDR2 FQGTGA. V was shortened by 0 bases and J by 7 bases, with 9 bases between the two germline ends. The length of the CDR3 is 14 residues.

The chain employs TRBV12-3 or TRBV12-4 and TRBJ2-7; tentatively, D is TRBD2 (5 bases). The CDR3 extends over 15 amino acids. V was cut by 3 bases and J by 1 base, with 13 bases left in between. CDR3 sequence reads: CASSLRLAGSYEQYF. The DNA for the CDR3 is TGTGCCAGCAGTTTGAGGCTAGCCGGATCCTACGAGCAGTACTTC.

The V and J genes are TRBV5-1 and TRBJ2-1; TRBD2 aligns across 8 bases. Germline CDR1 reads SGHRS; CDR2 reads YFSETQ. V dropped 4 bases and J dropped 1; count of bases not matched to a gene: 4. The CDR3 is 15 residues long. The CDR3 nucleotides are TGCGCCAGCAGCCCGGGGGGGGAGTCCTACAATGAGCAGTTCTTC. Its protein product is CASSPGGESYNEQFF.

This clonotype was seen only a few times. The V call is TRBV20-1, the J call TRBJ2-1; 11 bases line up with TRBD2. The V segment lost 6 bases and the J segment 6 bases; nucleotides outside the gene matches: 7. Germline V gene lookup returns CDR1 DFQATT and CDR2 SNEGSKA (reference sequence). The CDR3 is 14 amino acids. The CDR3 region has the DNA TGCAGTGCGGAGACTAGCGGGGTCCTCAATGAGCAGTTCTTC. Amino acid sequence: CSAETSGVLNEQFF.

The V call is TRBV7-2, the J call TRBJ2-3; 8 bases agree with TRBD2. CDR3 length: 16 residues. With V trimmed by 0 bases and J by 4 bases, 6 bases remained unmatched. In germline, CDR1 is SGHTA, CDR2 FQGNSA. The CDR3 sequence is CASSLASGAGADTQYF. As DNA, the CDR3 is TGTGCCAGCAGCTTAGCTAGCGGGGCCGGTGCAGATACGCAGTATTTT.